This T cell receptor (beta chain) originates from a study of regulatory dendritic cells for organ transplantation. Whole-study context: Monocytes received vitamin D3 on days 0 and 4, IL-10 on day 4. Day 6 dendritic cell cultures were stimulated with LPS.

Data came from immunoSEQ multiplex PCR; TCRdb stores just in-frame clones and leaves some out. The profile shows around 19,000 clones, 65% to 80% of them singletons. Points on this clone: The antigen remains unidentified.

General study points: Mature dendritic cells appeared to drive more memory CD8+ clonal expansion than regulatory ones.

Sorted T cells were CFSE-labeled and cultured 4 to 5 days with allogeneic regulatory or mature dendritic cells at 1:10. Trimming removed 3 bases from V and 2 bases from J, with 14 bases in between. The germline CDR1 and CDR2 sequences are LNHDA and SQIVND (reference sequence). The CDR3 extends over 15 amino acids. What was sequenced was memory CD4+ T cells from blood cultured with regulatory dendritic cells. Subset denoted: CD45RO+ memory T cells. This sequence was found in a human donor in good health. V gene TRBV19 combines with J gene TRBJ2-7; tentative D call: TRBD1 (5 bases). The chain's CDR3 is CASSMGQGRPYEQYF. CDR3 DNA: TGTGCCAGTAGTATGGGGCAGGGTAGGCCCTACGAGCAGTACTTC.